Sequencing of this T cell receptor (beta chain) was carried out in a study of T cells in Graves' hyperthyroidism and ophthalmopathy. At the level of the study: The initial diagnosis was the point when peripheral blood was collected, ahead of any treatment. Findings and caveats of the study: A model of 13 V-J features distinguished ophthalmopathy from stable hyperthyroidism. A median 6.5 months before onset, the model predicted ophthalmopathy.

Turning to this clonotype: The target antigen is unknown.

The CDR3 has 13 amino acids. The V and J ends lost 1 base and 4 bases respectively, with 8 bases between them. The V gene's germline CDR1 is LNHDA and CDR2 SQIVND (reference sequence). Fresh peripheral blood, 10 ml, yielded the PBMCs. TCR beta CDR3 regions were amplified from RNA. HTBI primers were the set used in a first-round RT-PCR of the TCR CDR3. TCRdb recomputed calls from the multiplex PCR reads with MiXCR, one row per CDR3 protein. The repertoire holds about 600,000 distinct CDR3 sequences, with 13% to 15% as singletons. The sequence derives from a woman in her forties or fifties with Graves' ophthalmopathy. This chain connects TRBV19 to TRBJ2-7; a weak D match, TRBD2 (5 bases). Material: blood. The CDR3 here is CASSIGTRYEQYF. CDR3 nucleotides: TGTGCCAGTAGTATAGGTACTAGATACGAGCAGTACTTC.